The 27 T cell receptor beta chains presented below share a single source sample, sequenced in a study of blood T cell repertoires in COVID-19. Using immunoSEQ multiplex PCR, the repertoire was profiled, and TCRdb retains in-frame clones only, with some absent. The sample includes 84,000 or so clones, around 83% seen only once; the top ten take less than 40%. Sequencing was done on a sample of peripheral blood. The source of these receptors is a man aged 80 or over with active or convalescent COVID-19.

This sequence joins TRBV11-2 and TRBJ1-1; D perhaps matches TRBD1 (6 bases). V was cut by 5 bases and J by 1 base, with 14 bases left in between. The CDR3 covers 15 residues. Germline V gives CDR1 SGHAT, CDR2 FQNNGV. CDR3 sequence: CASSTSGHSNTEAFF. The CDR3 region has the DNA TGTGCCAGCAGCACCTCGGGACACTCGAACACTGAAGCTTTCTTT.

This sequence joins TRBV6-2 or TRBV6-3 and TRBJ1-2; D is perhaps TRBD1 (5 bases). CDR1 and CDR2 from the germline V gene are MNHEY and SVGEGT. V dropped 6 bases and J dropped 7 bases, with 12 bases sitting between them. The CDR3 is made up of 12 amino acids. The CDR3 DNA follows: TGTGCCAGCAGCCGACGACAGACTGGCTACACCTTC. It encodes CASSRRQTGYTF.

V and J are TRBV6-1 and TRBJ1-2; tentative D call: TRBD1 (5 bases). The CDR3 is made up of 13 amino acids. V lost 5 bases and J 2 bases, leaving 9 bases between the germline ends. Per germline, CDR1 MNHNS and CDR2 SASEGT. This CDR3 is CASSQGSNYGYTF. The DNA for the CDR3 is TGTGCCAGCAGTCAGGGTAGCAACTATGGCTACACCTTC.

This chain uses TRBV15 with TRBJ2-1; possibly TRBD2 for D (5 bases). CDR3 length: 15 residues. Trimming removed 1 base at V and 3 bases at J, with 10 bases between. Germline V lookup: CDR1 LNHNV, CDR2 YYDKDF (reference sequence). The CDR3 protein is CATSRAPRDYNEQFF. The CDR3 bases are TGTGCCACCAGCAGAGCACCCCGGGACTACAATGAGCAGTTCTTC.

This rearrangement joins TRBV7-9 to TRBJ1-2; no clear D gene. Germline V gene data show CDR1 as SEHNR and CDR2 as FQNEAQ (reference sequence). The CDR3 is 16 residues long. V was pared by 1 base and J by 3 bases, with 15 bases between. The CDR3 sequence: CASSLGAGSIHYGYTF. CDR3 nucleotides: TGTGCCAGCAGCTTAGGGGCGGGATCCATCCACTATGGCTACACCTTC.

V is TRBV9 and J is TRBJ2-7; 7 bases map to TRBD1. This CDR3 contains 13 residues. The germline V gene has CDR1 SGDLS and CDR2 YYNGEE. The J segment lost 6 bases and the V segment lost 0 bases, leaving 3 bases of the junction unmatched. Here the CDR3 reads CASSVAGQREQYF. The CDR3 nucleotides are TGTGCCAGCAGCGTAGCGGGACAGCGCGAGCAGTACTTC. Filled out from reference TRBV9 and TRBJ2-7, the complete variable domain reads DSGVTQTPKHLITATGQRVTLRCSPRSGDLSVYWYQQSLDQGLQFLIQYYNGEERAKGNILERFSAQQFPDLHSELNLSSLELGDSALYFCASSVAGQREQYFGPGTRLTVT.

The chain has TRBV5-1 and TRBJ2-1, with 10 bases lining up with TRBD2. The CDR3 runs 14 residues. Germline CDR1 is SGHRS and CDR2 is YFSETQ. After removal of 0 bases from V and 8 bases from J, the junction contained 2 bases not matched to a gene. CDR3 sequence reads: CASSLGTSGDEQFF. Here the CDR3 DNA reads TGCGCCAGCAGCTTGGGGACTAGCGGAGATGAGCAGTTCTTC.

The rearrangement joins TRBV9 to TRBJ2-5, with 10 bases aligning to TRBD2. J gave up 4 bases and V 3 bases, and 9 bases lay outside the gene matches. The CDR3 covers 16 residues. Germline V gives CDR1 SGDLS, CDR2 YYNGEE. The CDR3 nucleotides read TGTGCCAGCAGCGACCAGCGGGGGGGAGATAGAGAGACCCAGTACTTC. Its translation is CASSDQRGGDRETQYF.

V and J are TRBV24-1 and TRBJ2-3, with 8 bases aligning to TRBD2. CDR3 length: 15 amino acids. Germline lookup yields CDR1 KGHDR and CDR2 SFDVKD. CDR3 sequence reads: CATGRGGSSTDTQYF. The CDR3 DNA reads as TGTGCAACCGGGAGGGGAGGCTCTAGCACAGATACGCAGTATTTT.

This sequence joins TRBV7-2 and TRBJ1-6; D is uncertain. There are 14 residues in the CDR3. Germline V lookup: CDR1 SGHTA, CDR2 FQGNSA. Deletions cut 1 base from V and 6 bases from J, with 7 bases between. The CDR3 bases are TGTGCCAGCAGCTTAGTGCCACTTAATTCACCCCTCCACTTT. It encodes CASSLVPLNSPLHF.

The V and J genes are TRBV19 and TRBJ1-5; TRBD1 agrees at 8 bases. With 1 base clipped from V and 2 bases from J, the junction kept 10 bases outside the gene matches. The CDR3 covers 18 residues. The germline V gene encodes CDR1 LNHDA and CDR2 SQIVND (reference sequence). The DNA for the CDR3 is TGTGCCAGTAGTATAGGTTATCAGGGGGCTAAAGGCAATCAGCCCCAGCATTTT. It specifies CASSIGYQGAKGNQPQHF. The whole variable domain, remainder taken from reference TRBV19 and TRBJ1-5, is DGGITQSPKYLFRKEGQNVTLSCEQNLNHDAMYWYRQDPGQGLRLIYYSQIVNDFQKGDIAEGYSVSREKKESFPLTVTSAQKNPTAFYLCASSIGYQGAKGNQPQHFGDGTRLSIL.

The DNA of the CDR3 is TGTGCCAGCAGTTACGACGGGAGCTCCTATAATTCACCCCTCCACTTT. It translates to CASSYDGSSYNSPLHF. The chain recombines TRBV6-5 with TRBJ1-6; no firm D call. Trimming stripped 2 bases from V and 0 bases from J, with 8 bases between. The V gene's germline CDR1 is MNHEY and CDR2 SVGAGI. This CDR3 has 16 amino acids.

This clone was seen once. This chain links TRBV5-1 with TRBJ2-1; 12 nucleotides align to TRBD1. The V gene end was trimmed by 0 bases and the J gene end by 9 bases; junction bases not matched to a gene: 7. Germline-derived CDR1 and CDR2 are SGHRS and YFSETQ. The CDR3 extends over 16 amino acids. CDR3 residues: CASSLAGTGGSGEQFF. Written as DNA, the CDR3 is TGCGCCAGCAGCTTGGCCGGGACAGGGGGCTCGGGTGAGCAGTTCTTC. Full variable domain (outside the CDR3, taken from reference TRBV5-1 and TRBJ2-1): KAGVTQTPRYLIKTRGQQVTLSCSPISGHRSVSWYQQTPGQGLQFLFEYFSETQRNKGNFPGRFSGRQFSNSRSEMNVSTLELGDSALYLCASSLAGTGGSGEQFFGPGTRLTVL.

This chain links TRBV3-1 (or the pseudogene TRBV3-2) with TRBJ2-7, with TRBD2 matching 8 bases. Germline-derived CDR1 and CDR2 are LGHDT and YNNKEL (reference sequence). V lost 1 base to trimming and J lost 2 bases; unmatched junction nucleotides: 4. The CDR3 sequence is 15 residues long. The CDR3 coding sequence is TGTGCCAGCAGCCAAGGATTAGCGGGGACCTACGAGCAGTACTTC. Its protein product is CASSQGLAGTYEQYF.

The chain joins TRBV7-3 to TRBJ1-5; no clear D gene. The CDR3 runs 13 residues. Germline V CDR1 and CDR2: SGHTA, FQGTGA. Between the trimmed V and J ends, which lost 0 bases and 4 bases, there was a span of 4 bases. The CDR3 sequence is CASSLTANQPQHF. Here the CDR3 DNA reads TGTGCCAGCAGCTTAACAGCGAATCAGCCCCAGCATTTT.

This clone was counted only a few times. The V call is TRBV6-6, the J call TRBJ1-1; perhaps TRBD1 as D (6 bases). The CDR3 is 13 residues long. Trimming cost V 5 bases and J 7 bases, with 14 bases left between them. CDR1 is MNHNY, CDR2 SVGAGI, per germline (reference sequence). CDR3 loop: CASSDSLRGEAFF. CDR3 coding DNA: TGTGCCAGCAGTGATTCCCTCAGGGGTGAAGCTTTCTTT.

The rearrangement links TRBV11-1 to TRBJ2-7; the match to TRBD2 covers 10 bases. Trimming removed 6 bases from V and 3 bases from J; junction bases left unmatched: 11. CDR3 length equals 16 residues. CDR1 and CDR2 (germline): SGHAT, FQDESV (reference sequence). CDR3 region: CASSSNHLAGVYEQYF. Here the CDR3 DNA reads TGTGCCAGCAGTTCCAACCACCTAGCGGGAGTCTACGAGCAGTACTTC.

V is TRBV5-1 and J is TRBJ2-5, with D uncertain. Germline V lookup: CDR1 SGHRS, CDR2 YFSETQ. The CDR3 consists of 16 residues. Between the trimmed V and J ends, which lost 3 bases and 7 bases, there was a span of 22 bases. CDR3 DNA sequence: TGCGCCAGCAGCTCCGCCGACGCCCATCAACGGGTGACCCAGTACTTC. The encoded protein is CASSSADAHQRVTQYF.

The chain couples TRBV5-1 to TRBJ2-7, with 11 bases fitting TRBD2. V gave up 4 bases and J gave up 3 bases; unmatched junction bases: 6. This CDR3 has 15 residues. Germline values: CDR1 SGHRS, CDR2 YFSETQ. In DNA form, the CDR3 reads TGCGCCAGCAGCCCGGGACTAGCGGAATACTACGAGCAGTACTTC. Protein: CASSPGLAEYYEQYF.

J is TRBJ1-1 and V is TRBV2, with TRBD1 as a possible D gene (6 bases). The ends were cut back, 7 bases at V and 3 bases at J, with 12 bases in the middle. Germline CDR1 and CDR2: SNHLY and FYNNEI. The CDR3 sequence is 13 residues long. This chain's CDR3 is CASTWDTDTEAFF. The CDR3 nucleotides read TGTGCCAGCACTTGGGACACCGACACTGAAGCTTTCTTT.

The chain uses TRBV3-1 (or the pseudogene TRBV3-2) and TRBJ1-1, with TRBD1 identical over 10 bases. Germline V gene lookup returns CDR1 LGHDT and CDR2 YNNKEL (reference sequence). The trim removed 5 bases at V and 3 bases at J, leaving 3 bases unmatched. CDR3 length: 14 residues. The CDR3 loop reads CASSYGQGDTEAFF. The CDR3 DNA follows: TGTGCCAGCAGCTATGGACAGGGGGACACTGAAGCTTTCTTT.

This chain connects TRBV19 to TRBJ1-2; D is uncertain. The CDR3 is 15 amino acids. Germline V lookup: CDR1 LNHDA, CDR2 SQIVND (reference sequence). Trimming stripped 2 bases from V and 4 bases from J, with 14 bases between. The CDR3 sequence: CASSISAQAVYGYTF. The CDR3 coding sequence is TGTGCCAGTAGTATATCGGCCCAAGCGGTCTATGGCTACACCTTC.

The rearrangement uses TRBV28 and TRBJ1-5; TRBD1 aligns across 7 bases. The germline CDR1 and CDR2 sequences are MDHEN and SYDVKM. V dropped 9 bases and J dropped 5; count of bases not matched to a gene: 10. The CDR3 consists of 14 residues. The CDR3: CASEEGTAYQPQHF. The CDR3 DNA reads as TGTGCCAGTGAGGAAGGGACAGCATATCAGCCCCAGCATTTT.

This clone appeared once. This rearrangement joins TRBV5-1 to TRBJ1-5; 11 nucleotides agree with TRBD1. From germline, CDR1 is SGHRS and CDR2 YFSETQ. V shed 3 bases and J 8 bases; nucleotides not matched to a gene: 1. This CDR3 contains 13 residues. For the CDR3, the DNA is TGCGCCAGCAGCTGGACAGGGGGCGAGCCCCAGCATTTT. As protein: CASSWTGGEPQHF.

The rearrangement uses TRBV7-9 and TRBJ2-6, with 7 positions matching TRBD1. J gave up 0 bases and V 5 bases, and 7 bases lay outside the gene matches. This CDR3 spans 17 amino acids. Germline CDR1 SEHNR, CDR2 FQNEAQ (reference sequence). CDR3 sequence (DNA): TGTGCCAGCAGCCGAAGGGGGCTTAACTCTGGGGCCAACGTCCTGACTTTC. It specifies CASSRRGLNSGANVLTF.

CDR3 sequence: CASSLRGLAYSYNEQFF. The DNA of the CDR3 is TGCGCCAGCAGCTTGCGAGGACTAGCTTACTCCTACAATGAGCAGTTCTTC. This chain joins TRBV5-1 and TRBJ2-1; 8 nucleotides match TRBD2. Trimming took 1 base from V and 0 from J; bases not matched to a gene: 6. Germline CDR1 is SGHRS and CDR2 is YFSETQ. The CDR3 runs to 17 residues.

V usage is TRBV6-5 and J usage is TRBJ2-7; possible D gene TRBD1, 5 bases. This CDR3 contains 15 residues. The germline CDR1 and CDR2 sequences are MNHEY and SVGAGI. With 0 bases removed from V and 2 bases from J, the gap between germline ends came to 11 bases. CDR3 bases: TGTGCCAGCAGTTACTCAGGGGCGACTGCCTACGAGCAGTACTTC. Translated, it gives CASSYSGATAYEQYF.